The rows below give T cell receptor beta chains drawn from one sample of a study of T cell responses to AZD1222 COVID-19 vaccine. Assay: immunoSEQ multiplex PCR; the TCRdb copy retains only in-frame clones and omits some. The data contain around 47,000 clones, about 82% of them singletons. The sequencing here drew on peripheral blood, taken 28 days after the second dose of the MenACWY control vaccine. The receptors derive from an adult who received the MenACWY meningococcal vaccine as a control. CDR3s include the opening cysteine and the closing phenylalanine or tryptophan. Fields, in order: V gene, J gene, D gene, clone size, CDR3 DNA, CDR3 protein. D genes are given only for firm matches. Part of the rows lack a size; the others show once, few, many or a class for expanded clones.

>TRBV5-3|TRBJ2-2|-|few
TGTGCCAGAAGAAAAAAAGGAATCTCCGGGGAGCTGTTTTTT
CARRKKGISGELFF
>TRBV3-1/TRBV3-2|TRBJ2-2|-|few
TGTGCCAGCAGCCAAGTTTCCGGGGTAGGCACCGGGGAGCTGTTTTTT
CASSQVSGVGTGELFF
>TRBV3-1/TRBV3-2|TRBJ1-2|TRBD1|-
TGTGCCAGCAGCCCCCGGGACAGACCTAACTATGGCTACACCTTC
CASSPRDRPNYGYTF
>TRBV10-2|TRBJ2-1|-|-
TGCGCCAGCAGTGAGTCGAGGGGCGGCCTGGTGGCCTACAATGAGCAGTTCTTC
CASSESRGGLVAYNEQFF
>TRBV28|TRBJ2-1|TRBD2|-
TGTGCCAGCAGTTCACCAGGACTAGCAGCCGAGCAGTTCTTC
CASSSPGLAAEQFF
>TRBV11-2|TRBJ1-2|TRBD1|once
TGTGCCAGCAGCCCAGATAACAGGGGCTCTTACTATGGCTACACCTTC
CASSPDNRGSYYGYTF
>TRBV19|TRBJ1-3|TRBD1|once
TGTGCCAGTAGAGGGGACAGATGGGGCTCTGGAAACACCATATATTTT
CASRGDRWGSGNTIYF
>TRBV7-2|TRBJ1-4|-|-
TGTGCCAGCAGCACTCGGGGCAAAAATGAAAAACTGTTTTTT
CASSTRGKNEKLFF
>TRBV28|TRBJ2-1|TRBD2|-
TGTGCCAGCAGTTCGCGTCAACTAGCGTCGGACCGACAGTTCTTC
CASSSRQLASDRQFF
>TRBV29-1|TRBJ1-5|-|-
TGCAGCGTGGGGGACAATAGCAATCAGCCCCAGCATTTT
CSVGDNSNQPQHF
>TRBV27|TRBJ1-2|TRBD1|-
TGTGCCAGCAGTTTGGACAGGGGTGACTATGGCTACACCTTC
CASSLDRGDYGYTF
>TRBV12-5|TRBJ2-4|-|-
TGTGCTAGTGGTCCCCCCGCAGGGATCGGCATTCAGTACTTC
CASGPPAGIGIQYF